The source of this T cell receptor (beta chain) is a study of T-cell memory formation after mild COVID-19. V shed 0 bases, J shed 3 bases, and the junction held 4 bases outside the gene matches. This CDR3 region has 15 residues. Germline V gene sequence: CDR1 LGHNA, CDR2 YSLEER. Study-wide results and caveats: Cross-reactive memory appears to have joined, as suggested by some responding clones showing up in pre-infection memory. Contracting clones from day 15 to 85 had balanced CD4/CD8; later expanders favoured CD4+. Contracting CD8+ clones were enriched in EMRA, CD4+ mainly in CM and EM.

In regard to this clonotype: The antigen is not known.

Barcoded TCR alpha and TCR beta cDNA libraries with UMIs came from 5'RACE using constant-segment primers. TCRdb reanalysed the 5' RACE reads using MiXCR and keeps one entry per CDR3 protein. The sample holds 360,000 or so distinct CDR3 sequences, approximately 29% seen once. The sequencing sample was made of PBMCs or a T cell subset sorted from them (not recorded which). This receptor was taken from an adult woman who had mild COVID-19 (a few samples of this study predate the infection). Cell type and time point are not known. This sequence joins TRBV4-3 and TRBJ2-7; 8 nucleotides align to TRBD1. The chain's CDR3 is CASSQDQGAIYEQYF. CDR3 sequence (DNA): TGCGCCAGCAGCCAAGATCAGGGGGCAATCTACGAGCAGTACTTC.